This section outlines one T cell receptor (beta chain) sequence together with its context. These data come from a study of blood T cell repertoires in COVID-19. Looking at the study overall: The analysed material was cDNA or gDNA that came from T cells, B-cell-depleted T cells, or PBMCs.

Sequencing used immunoSEQ multiplex PCR; TCRdb keeps in-frame clones, though not all of them. Altogether roughly 80,000 clones are present, 84% being singletons, with the ten largest covering 10% to 15%. The CDR3 has 14 amino acids. Germline loops: CDR1 MDHEN, CDR2 SYDVKM. The germline V and J ends were trimmed by 6 bases and 3 bases, with 15 bases remaining between them. The sequenced sample was peripheral blood. This sequence joins TRBV28 and TRBJ2-7; D is possibly TRBD1 (6 bases). This TCR was recovered from a human donor in a cohort sampled during active COVID-19. DNA for the CDR3: TGTGCCAGCAGCTATCTGACAGGAGGCTACGAGCAGTACTTC. As protein: CASSYLTGGYEQYF.